What follows are 21 T cell receptor beta chains derived from one specimen sequenced in a study of T cells after yellow fever vaccination. TCRdb used MiXCR to reprocess the 5' RACE reads, holding one entry per CDR3 protein. This sample has about 320,000 distinct CDR3 sequences; 4% to 5.5% occur once, and the top ten carry approximately 19%. The sample here was PBMCs, taken 15 days after the yellow fever booster vaccination. The receptor set was obtained from a man between 18 and 29 years old who received the YFV17D yellow fever vaccine.

Only a few counts were recorded for this clonotype. The CDR3 DNA is TGTGCCACCAGCAGAGATCCTGGCAAGCAAGAGACCCAGTACTTC. Protein: CATSRDPGKQETQYF. The J gene is TRBJ2-5, the V gene TRBV15; D not certain. The CDR3 runs 15 residues. V was pared by 0 bases and J by 2 bases, with 10 bases between. Germline V gene data show CDR1 as LNHNV and CDR2 as YYDKDF (reference sequence).

Ten or more counts support this clonotype. The gene calls are TRBV5-5 and TRBJ1-6, with D unclear. Germline CDR1 is SGHKS and CDR2 is YYEKEE (reference sequence). V was trimmed by 3 bases and J by 8 bases, leaving 9 bases between them. The CDR3 sequence is 13 residues long. In nucleotides, the CDR3 is TGTGCCAGCAGCTCTGACCCCTATTCACCCCTCCACTTT. It yields the protein CASSSDPYSPLHF.

In its sample, this clonotype was seen many times. The chain links TRBV12-3 or TRBV12-4 to TRBJ2-3; D gene uncertain. The ends were cut back, 5 bases at V and 2 bases at J, with 11 bases in the middle. CDR3 length equals 14 residues. This CDR3 is CASSPARSTDTQYF. The CDR3 DNA sequence: TGTGCCAGCAGTCCCGCCCGTTCCACAGATACGCAGTATTTT.

This clonotype was detected ten times or more. The J gene is TRBJ1-2, the V gene TRBV12-3 or TRBV12-4, with D perhaps matching TRBD1 (5 bases). The CDR3 runs to 18 residues. Trimming took 5 bases from V and 7 from J, leaving 29 bases between them. The CDR3 region has the DNA TGTGCCAGCAGTCCCCGTTTGCCAACCGGGACGGAGGGACCTGGCTACACCTTC. It codes for CASSPRLPTGTEGPGYTF.

This clonotype appeared a few times. The rearrangement joins TRBV7-8 to TRBJ1-2, with a possible D match to TRBD1 (6 bases). The germline CDR1 and CDR2 sequences are SGHVS and FQNEAQ. The CDR3 runs 15 residues. Trimming took 1 base from V and 2 from J, leaving 11 bases between them. The CDR3 is CASSLVWGLNYGYTF. DNA for the CDR3: TGTGCCAGCAGCTTAGTTTGGGGGCTCAACTATGGCTACACCTTC.

The chain is built from TRBV7-2 and TRBJ2-7; 8 positions match TRBD2. This CDR3 comprises 14 residues. V dropped 4 bases and J dropped 6; count of bases not matched to a gene: 8. Germline V gene sequence: CDR1 SGHTA, CDR2 FQGNSA. CDR3 sequence reads: CASSSPREGGEQYV. CDR3 DNA: TGTGCCAGCAGCTCCCCCCGGGAGGGGGGCGAGCAGTACGTC.

The CDR3, as DNA: TGCGCCAGCAGCCTTGAACTAAATCTTGGGCAGTTCTTC. Amino acids: CASSLELNLGQFF. The chain has TRBV5-1 and TRBJ2-1; D remains ambiguous. Germline V CDR1 and CDR2: SGHRS, YFSETQ. V gave up 4 bases and J gave up 12 bases, with 17 bases separating them. The CDR3 consists of 13 residues.

In DNA, the CDR3 is TGTGCCAGCAGCAAAGCCCTCCCGCAGACCCAGTACTTC. Protein sequence: CASSKALPQTQYF. The chain employs TRBV21-1 and TRBJ2-5; the DNA was not compared with TRBD2, the D call given in the table. TRBV21-1 is an annotated pseudogene. The CDR3 contains 13 residues.

This clonotype was counted at least ten times. This CDR3 is CSAPRTVDYNEQFF. CDR3 bases: TGCAGTGCACCCCGGACGGTAGACTACAATGAGCAGTTCTTC. J is TRBJ2-1 and V is TRBV20-1; D call uncertain. V lost 6 bases to trimming and J lost 3 bases, with 15 bases between them. The CDR3 covers 14 residues. Looked up from germline, CDR1 is DFQATT and CDR2 is SNEGSKA (reference sequence).

CDR3 in amino acids: CAISREGGPQHF. The CDR3 DNA follows: TGTGCCATCAGTCGTGAGGGGGGGCCCCAGCATTTT. V gene TRBV10-3 combines with J gene TRBJ1-5; TRBD1 might be the D (6 bases). Trimming stripped 5 bases from V and 9 bases from J, with 11 bases between. The CDR3 totals 12 residues. Germline lookup yields CDR1 ENHRY and CDR2 SYGVKD.

In its sample, this clonotype was seen a few times. This chain joins TRBV10-3 and TRBJ1-2; D not resolved. Germline CDR1 reads ENHRY; CDR2 reads SYGVKD. The CDR3 extends over 16 amino acids. The V end was cut by 4 bases, the J end by 7 bases, with 22 bases between. Here the CDR3 reads CAISGPEGVTALGYTF. In DNA, the CDR3 is TGTGCCATCAGTGGTCCGGAAGGCGTCACAGCCCTTGGCTACACCTTC.

This clonotype has ten or more counts. The J gene is TRBJ1-3, the V gene TRBV7-2; D is undetermined. Deletions cut 7 bases from V and 2 bases from J, with 18 bases between. The CDR3 has 16 residues. Per germline, CDR1 SGHTA and CDR2 FQGNSA. In DNA, the CDR3 is TGTGCCAGCACCCCCGGGAGCCTCAGGCCTGGAAACACCATATATTTT. It translates to CASTPGSLRPGNTIYF. Full variable domain (missing parts from reference TRBV7-2 and TRBJ1-3): GAGVSQSPSNKVTEKGKDVELRCDPISGHTALYWYRQSLGQGLEFLIYFQGNSAPDKSGLPSDRFSAERTGGSVSTLTIQRTQQEDSAVYLCASTPGSLRPGNTIYFGEGSWLTVV.

The CDR3 loop is CASSIGFSYEQYF. DNA for the CDR3: TGTGCCAGCAGCATAGGGTTTTCATACGAGCAGTACTTC. The rearrangement joins TRBV21-1 to TRBJ2-7. TRBV21-1 is flagged as a pseudogene. The CDR3 extends over 13 amino acids.

Many counts were recorded for this clonotype. The chain has TRBV7-9 and TRBJ2-5, with 14 bases that match TRBD2. Trimming at V came to 3 bases and at J to 5 bases, leaving 5 bases not matched to a gene. The CDR3 is made up of 16 amino acids. Germline V gene sequence: CDR1 SEHNR, CDR2 FQNEAQ (reference sequence). The CDR3 nucleotides read TGTGCCAGCAGCTTGGGACTAGCGGGGGTCCGGGAGACCCAGTACTTC. It encodes CASSLGLAGVRETQYF.

This clonotype has a count of ten or more. V usage is TRBV7-8 and J usage is TRBJ1-2; 10 bases are a match to TRBD1. Germline V gene lookup returns CDR1 SGHVS and CDR2 FQNEAQ. The junction had 11 bases not matched to a gene; V was cut back by 2 bases and J by 8 bases. The CDR3 is 16 amino acids. The CDR3: CASSLMVGQGTFGYTF. CDR3 nucleotide sequence: TGTGCCAGCAGCTTAATGGTGGGACAGGGGACCTTCGGCTACACCTTC.

The genes are TRBV12-3 or TRBV12-4 and TRBJ2-3, with TRBD2 matching over 8 bases. V shed 7 bases and J 5 bases; nucleotides not matched to a gene: 8. The CDR3 loop spans 14 amino acids. The CDR3 DNA follows: TGTGCCAGCATCTTCGGGGGGGGGCGAGATACGCAGTATTTT. This codes for CASIFGGGRDTQYF.

Worth noting for this clonotype: Germline and junction disagree at one end, which may indicate a read error. The chain joins TRBV2 to TRBJ1-6; D gene unclear. The CDR3 totals 14 residues. Germline loops: CDR1 SNHLY, CDR2 FYNNEI. CDR3 residues: CASSDRDHNSPLHF. In DNA, the CDR3 is TGTGCCAGTAGTGACCGGGATCATAATTCACCCCTCCACTTT. Full variable domain (remainder filled in from reference TRBV2 and TRBJ1-6): EPEVTQTPSHQVTQMGQEVILRCVPISNHLYFYWYRQILGQKVEFLVSFYNNEISEKSEIFDDQFSVERPDGSNFTLKIRSTKLEDSAMYFCASSDRDHNSPLHFGNGTRLTVT.

This clonotype has at least ten counts. This sequence joins TRBV7-9 and TRBJ1-2, with D hard to call. This CDR3 spans 14 amino acids. V dropped 5 bases and J dropped 4 bases, with 14 bases sitting between them. Germline V lookup: CDR1 SEHNR, CDR2 FQNEAQ (reference sequence). The CDR3 loop is CASSAGRSAYGYTF. The CDR3 DNA reads as TGTGCCAGCAGCGCAGGACGTTCCGCCTATGGCTACACCTTC.

This clonotype was recorded many times. The chain links TRBV6-4 to TRBJ2-1; weak D call: TRBD2 (7 bases). V lost 3 bases, J lost 7 bases, and 16 bases lay in between. There are 15 residues in the CDR3. From germline, CDR1 is MRHNA and CDR2 SNTAGT. This chain's CDR3 is CASSDLGGAGNEQFF. CDR3 nucleotide sequence: TGTGCCAGCAGTGATCTGGGGGGGGCCGGTAATGAGCAGTTCTTC.

This clonotype was picked up a small number of times. The chain uses TRBV7-3 and TRBJ2-7; 7 nucleotides match TRBD1. V lost 5 bases and J lost 5; bases outside the gene matches: 6. The V gene's germline CDR1 is SGHTA and CDR2 FQGTGA. The CDR3 covers 13 residues. CDR3 in amino acids: CASSPSTGNEQYF. The CDR3 coding sequence is TGTGCCAGCAGCCCCTCGACAGGGAACGAGCAGTACTTC.

The chain joins TRBV7-8 to TRBJ1-1, with D possibly being TRBD1 (6 bases). The V end was cut by 0 bases, the J end by 4 bases, with 12 bases between. Germline assignment: CDR1 SGHVS and CDR2 FQNEAQ. The CDR3 has 15 amino acids. Written as DNA, the CDR3 is TGTGCCAGCAGCTTAGCCGAGAGGGGGTCCACTGAAGCTTTCTTT. As protein: CASSLAERGSTEAFF.